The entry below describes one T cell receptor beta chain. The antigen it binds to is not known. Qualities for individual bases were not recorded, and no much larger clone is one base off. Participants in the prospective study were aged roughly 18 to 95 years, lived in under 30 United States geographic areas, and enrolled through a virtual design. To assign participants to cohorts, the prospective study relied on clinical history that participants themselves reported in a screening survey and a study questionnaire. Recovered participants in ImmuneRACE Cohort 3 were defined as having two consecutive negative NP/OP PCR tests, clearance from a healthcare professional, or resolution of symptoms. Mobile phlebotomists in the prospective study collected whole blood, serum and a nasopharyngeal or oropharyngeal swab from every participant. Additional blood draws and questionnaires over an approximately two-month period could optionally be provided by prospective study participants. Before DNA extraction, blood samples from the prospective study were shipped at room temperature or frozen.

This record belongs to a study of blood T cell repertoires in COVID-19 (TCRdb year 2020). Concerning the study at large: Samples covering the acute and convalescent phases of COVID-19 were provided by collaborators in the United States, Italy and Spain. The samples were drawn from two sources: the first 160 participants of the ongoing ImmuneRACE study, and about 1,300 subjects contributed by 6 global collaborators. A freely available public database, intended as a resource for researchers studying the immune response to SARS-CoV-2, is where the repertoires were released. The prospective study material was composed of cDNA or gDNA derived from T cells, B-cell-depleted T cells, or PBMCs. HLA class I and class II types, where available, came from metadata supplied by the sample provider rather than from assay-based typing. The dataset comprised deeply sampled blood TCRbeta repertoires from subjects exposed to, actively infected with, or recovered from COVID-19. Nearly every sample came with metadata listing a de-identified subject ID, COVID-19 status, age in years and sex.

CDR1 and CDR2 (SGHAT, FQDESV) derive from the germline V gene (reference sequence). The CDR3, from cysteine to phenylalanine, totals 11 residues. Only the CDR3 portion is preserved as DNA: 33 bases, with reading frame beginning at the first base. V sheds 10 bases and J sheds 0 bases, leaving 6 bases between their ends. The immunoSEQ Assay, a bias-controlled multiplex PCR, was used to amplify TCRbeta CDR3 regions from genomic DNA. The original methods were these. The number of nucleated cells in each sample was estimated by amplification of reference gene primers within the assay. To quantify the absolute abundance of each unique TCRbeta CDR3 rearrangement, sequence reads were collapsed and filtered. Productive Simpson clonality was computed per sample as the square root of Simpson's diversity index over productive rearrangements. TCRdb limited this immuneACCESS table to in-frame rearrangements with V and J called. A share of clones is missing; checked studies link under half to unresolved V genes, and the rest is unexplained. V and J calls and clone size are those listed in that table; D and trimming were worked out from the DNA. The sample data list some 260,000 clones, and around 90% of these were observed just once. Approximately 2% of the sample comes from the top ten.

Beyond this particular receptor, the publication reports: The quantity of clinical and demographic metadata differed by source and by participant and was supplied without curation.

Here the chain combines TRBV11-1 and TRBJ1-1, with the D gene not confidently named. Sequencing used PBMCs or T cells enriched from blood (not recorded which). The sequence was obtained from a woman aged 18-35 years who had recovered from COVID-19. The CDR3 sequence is CATEMNTEAFF. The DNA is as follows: TGTGCCACCGAGATGAACACTGAAGCTTTCTTT.